A single sample gave rise to the 23 T cell receptor beta chains below, sequenced in a study of CD8 T cells in Susac syndrome. With random hexamers, reverse transcription was performed on roughly 0.45 to 1 ug of RNA. TCRdb re-derived calls from the immunoSEQ multiplex PCR reads in MiXCR, one entry per CDR3 protein. The table includes approximately 230,000 distinct CDR3 sequences, 93% detected once. Material for sequencing was CD4+ T cells from PBMCs. The origin of the receptors is a human donor with multiple sclerosis.

The chain carries TRBV7-2 and TRBJ2-1; D unclear. The CDR3 consists of 15 residues. Germline V gene lookup returns CDR1 SGHTA and CDR2 FQGNSA. Trimming shortened V by 0 bases and J by 0 bases, and 6 bases separated the two germline ends. CDR3 in DNA: TGTGCCAGCAGCTTAGCTTTGGGCTCCTACAATGAGCAGTTCTTC. Translation gives CASSLALGSYNEQFF.

This rearrangement joins TRBV5-6 to TRBJ2-5; 10 bases agree with TRBD2. Looked up from germline, CDR1 is SGHDT and CDR2 is YYEEEE. The CDR3 totals 18 residues. J gave up 1 base and V 3 bases, and 12 bases lay outside the gene matches. This CDR3 reads CASSSYRASGGIQETQYF. The CDR3 DNA follows: TGTGCCAGCAGCTCCTATCGGGCTAGCGGGGGTATCCAAGAGACCCAGTACTTC.

CDR3: CSVDVGGAYNEQFF. CDR3 DNA: TGCAGCGTTGATGTAGGGGGCGCCTACAATGAGCAGTTCTTC. The rearrangement links TRBV29-1 to TRBJ2-1; TRBD1 matches 7 bases. Losses at the gene ends were 3 bases for V and 2 bases for J; bases not matched to a gene: 4. The CDR3 is made up of 14 amino acids. CDR1 and CDR2 from the germline V gene are SQVTM and ANQGSEA.

V gene TRBV5-1 combines with J gene TRBJ2-4; D is ambiguous. The CDR3 consists of 13 residues. Germline V gene lookup returns CDR1 SGHRS and CDR2 YFSETQ. V dropped 0 bases and J dropped 6 bases, with 7 bases sitting between them. CDR3 DNA sequence: TGCGCCAGCAGCTTGGACAGTAGAAACATTCAGTACTTC. Its protein product is CASSLDSRNIQYF.

The chain joins TRBV19 to TRBJ2-1; no reliable D call. The CDR3 covers 11 residues. The ends were cut back, 9 bases at V and 8 bases at J, with 11 bases in the middle. CDR1 and CDR2 from the germline V gene are LNHDA and SQIVND (reference sequence). The CDR3 is CASQSLDEQFF. For the CDR3, the DNA is TGTGCCAGCCAGTCTTTGGATGAGCAGTTCTTC.

The gene calls are TRBV20-1 and TRBJ1-1; D remains unclear. Trimming took off 6 bases at V and 11 bases at J, with 19 bases between the two ends. The length of the CDR3 is 12 residues. Germline V gene data show CDR1 as DFQATT and CDR2 as SNEGSKA (reference sequence). CDR3 DNA: TGCAGTGCGTGGACCTCAACTTGGCGGGCTTTCTTT. It specifies CSAWTSTWRAFF.

The chain joins TRBV6-5 to TRBJ1-1; D call uncertain. Trimming left V 0 bases short and J 3 bases short, with 14 bases between. Germline V CDR1 and CDR2: MNHEY, SVGAGI. The CDR3 has 16 residues. DNA for the CDR3: TGTGCCAGCAGTTACTCCGTGGGAATAAGCGACACTGAAGCTTTCTTT. Residues: CASSYSVGISDTEAFF.

The J gene is TRBJ2-5, the V gene TRBV6-6, with 12 bases matching TRBD1. Germline lookup yields CDR1 MNHNY and CDR2 SVGAGI (reference sequence). The CDR3 is 15 residues long. The junction had 8 bases not matched to a gene; V was cut back by 5 bases and J by 7 bases. CDR3 DNA sequence: TGTGCCAGCAGTCCGGGGGGACAGGGGGCGCTGACCCAGTACTTC. Protein product: CASSPGGQGALTQYF.

The rearrangement links TRBV20-1 to TRBJ2-7; D ambiguous. This CDR3 region has 12 residues. CDR1 DFQATT and CDR2 SNEGSKA come from the germline V gene (reference sequence). V was clipped by 6 bases and J by 2 bases, with 11 bases between them. CDR3 residues: CSARLITYEQYF. CDR3 nucleotide sequence: TGCAGTGCGAGGCTCATAACCTACGAGCAGTACTTC.

This chain uses TRBV20-1 with TRBJ2-1; D not certain. The ends were cut back, 3 bases at V and 0 bases at J, with 24 bases in the middle. CDR1 DFQATT and CDR2 SNEGSKA come from the germline V gene (reference sequence). The CDR3 is 19 amino acids. CDR3 sequence: CSASYRHPTGASSYNEQFF. CDR3 nucleotide sequence: TGCAGTGCTAGTTATAGGCACCCGACGGGCGCAAGCTCCTACAATGAGCAGTTCTTC.

This chain connects TRBV7-2 to TRBJ2-5; a weak D match, TRBD2 (5 bases). V was trimmed by 6 bases and J by 0 bases, leaving 11 bases between them. The CDR3 totals 14 residues. The germline V gene has CDR1 SGHTA and CDR2 FQGNSA. The CDR3 spells CASSPGGYQETQYF. In nucleotides, the CDR3 is TGTGCCAGCAGTCCTGGAGGATACCAAGAGACCCAGTACTTC.

The rearrangement links TRBV6-2 or TRBV6-3 to TRBJ2-3; 8 bases line up with TRBD2. J gave up 1 base and V 2 bases, and 8 bases lay outside the gene matches. The CDR3 loop spans 17 amino acids. CDR1 and CDR2 from the germline V gene are MNHEY and SVGEGT. Written as DNA, the CDR3 is TGTGCCAGCAGTTACGGTTTTTTGACTAGCGGCACAGATACGCAGTATTTT. Translation: CASSYGFLTSGTDTQYF.

This rearrangement joins TRBV20-1 to TRBJ2-2, with 10 bases aligning to TRBD2. V gave up 1 base and J gave up 6 bases; unmatched junction bases: 2. The CDR3 is 14 residues long. The V gene's germline CDR1 is DFQATT and CDR2 SNEGSKA (reference sequence). In nucleotides, the CDR3 is TGCAGTGCTAGAGTCAGCGGGAGGGCCGGGGAGCTGTTTTTT. It codes for CSARVSGRAGELFF.

The genes are TRBV4-1 and TRBJ2-7; 7 nucleotides agree with TRBD2. The CDR3 covers 15 residues. V lost 4 bases to trimming and J lost 3 bases; unmatched junction nucleotides: 9. Germline V CDR1 and CDR2: MGHRA, YSYEKL. The CDR3 nucleotides are TGCGCCAGCAGCCTTCTCCGGGACTACGTCTACGAGCAGTACTTC. It translates to CASSLLRDYVYEQYF.

The gene calls are TRBV3-1 and TRBJ2-7; perhaps TRBD2 as D (5 bases). Germline V gene lookup returns CDR1 LGHDT and CDR2 YNNKEL (reference sequence). V lost 1 base and J lost 2, with 6 bases in between. The length of the CDR3 is 13 residues. The CDR3: CASSQAGTYEQYF. In nucleotides, the CDR3 is TGTGCCAGCAGCCAAGCGGGGACCTACGAGCAGTACTTC.

The chain recombines TRBV4-2 with TRBJ2-4, with D perhaps TRBD1 (6 bases). The CDR3 consists of 14 residues. Per the germline V gene, CDR1 is LGHNA and CDR2 is YNFKEQ. V was shortened by 1 base and J by 4 bases, with 8 bases between the two germline ends. The CDR3 spells CASSQGTEKNIQYF. CDR3 sequence (DNA): TGTGCCAGCAGCCAAGGGACAGAGAAAAACATTCAGTACTTC.

The rearrangement uses TRBV30 and TRBJ2-2, with 10 bases identical to TRBD1. CDR1 is GTSNPN, CDR2 SVGIG, per germline (reference sequence). Trimming removed 3 bases from V and 5 bases from J; junction bases left unmatched: 6. CDR3 size: 15 residues. The CDR3 is CAWRRDRGATGELFF. The CDR3 DNA follows: TGTGCCTGGAGGCGGGACAGGGGTGCAACCGGGGAGCTGTTTTTT.

The chain joins TRBV9 to TRBJ2-5; the D call may be TRBD1 or TRBD2 (5 bases each). CDR3 length: 15 residues. The germline V and J ends were trimmed by 3 bases and 0 bases, with 12 bases remaining between them. Germline V gives CDR1 SGDLS, CDR2 YYNGEE. The CDR3 loop is CASSATGTHQETQYF. CDR3 bases: TGTGCCAGCAGCGCCACCGGGACGCACCAAGAGACCCAGTACTTC. Full variable domain (outside the CDR3, taken from reference TRBV9 and TRBJ2-5): DSGVTQTPKHLITATGQRVTLRCSPRSGDLSVYWYQQSLDQGLQFLIQYYNGEERAKGNILERFSAQQFPDLHSELNLSSLELGDSALYFCASSATGTHQETQYFGPGTRLLVL.

V gene TRBV30 combines with J gene TRBJ2-1; D not resolved. The ends were cut back, 0 bases at V and 8 bases at J, with 8 bases in the middle. The CDR3 consists of 12 residues. CDR1 is GTSNPN and CDR2 is SVGIG in the germline V gene (reference sequence). The CDR3 loop is CAWSVGQDEQFF. In nucleotides, the CDR3 is TGTGCCTGGAGTGTAGGTCAAGATGAGCAGTTCTTC.

The chain employs TRBV7-2 and TRBJ2-3; D possibly corresponds to TRBD1 (5 bases). V shed 4 bases and J shed 3 bases, with 14 bases lying between them. CDR3 length equals 15 residues. Germline CDR1 and CDR2: SGHTA and FQGNSA. CDR3 in amino acids: CASSYQTAFTDTQYF. The CDR3 region has the DNA TGTGCCAGCAGCTACCAGACAGCGTTTACAGATACGCAGTATTTT. Full variable domain (remainder filled in from reference TRBV7-2 and TRBJ2-3): GAGVSQSPSNKVTEKGKDVELRCDPISGHTALYWYRQSLGQGLEFLIYFQGNSAPDKSGLPSDRFSAERTGGSVSTLTIQRTQQEDSAVYLCASSYQTAFTDTQYFGPGTRLTVL.

The chain joins TRBV12-3 or TRBV12-4 to TRBJ1-5, with 10 bases lining up with TRBD1. The CDR3 runs 15 residues. Unmatched junction bases numbered 3, after V lost 5 bases and J lost 2 bases. The CDR3 sequence is CASSPGQGRNQPQHF. The CDR3 bases are TGTGCCAGCAGTCCGGGACAGGGGCGCAATCAGCCCCAGCATTTT.

The rearrangement uses TRBV7-3 and TRBJ2-7; TRBD1 or TRBD2 may be the D gene (5 bases each). CDR1 and CDR2 from the germline V gene are SGHTA and FQGTGA. The CDR3 runs to 13 residues. V shed 1 base and J shed 6 bases, with 10 bases lying between them. CDR3 nucleotides: TGTGCCAGCAGCTTAAATGCGAGGGGCGAGCAGTACTTC. Encoded protein: CASSLNARGEQYF.

CDR3 in DNA: TGTGCCAGCAGCTCCGCGGGACAGGGTTACACAGATACGCAGTATTTT. This translates into CASSSAGQGYTDTQYF. V is TRBV5-6 and J is TRBJ2-3; 9 bases match TRBD1. Germline V gives CDR1 SGHDT, CDR2 YYEEEE. This CDR3 has 16 residues. Losses at the gene ends were 3 bases for V and 2 bases for J; bases not matched to a gene: 7.